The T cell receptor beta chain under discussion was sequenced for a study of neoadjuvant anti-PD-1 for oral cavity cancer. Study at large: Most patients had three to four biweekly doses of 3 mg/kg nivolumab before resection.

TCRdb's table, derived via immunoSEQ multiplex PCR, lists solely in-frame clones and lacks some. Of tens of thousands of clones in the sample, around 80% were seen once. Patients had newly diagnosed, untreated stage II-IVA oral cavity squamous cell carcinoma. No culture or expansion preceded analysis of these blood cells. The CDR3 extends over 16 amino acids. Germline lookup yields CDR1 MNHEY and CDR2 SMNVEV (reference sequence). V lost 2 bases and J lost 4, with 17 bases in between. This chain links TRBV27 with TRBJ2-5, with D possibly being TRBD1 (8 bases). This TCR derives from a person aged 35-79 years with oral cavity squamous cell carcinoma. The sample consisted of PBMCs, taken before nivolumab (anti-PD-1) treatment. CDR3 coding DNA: TGTGCCAGCAGTTTAACCGTAAACAGGGGGGGAGAGACCCAGTACTTC. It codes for CASSLTVNRGGETQYF.